These T cell receptor beta chains were read from a single sample in a study of T cell responses to AZD1222 COVID-19 vaccine. Assay used: immunoSEQ multiplex PCR; TCRdb lists only in-frame clones, some missing. The table lists about 110,000 clones, 86% of them singletons, with around 3.2% in the top ten. The source material was peripheral blood, sampled on day 0 of AZD1222 vaccination. The receptors originated from an adult in good health. The conserved cysteine and the conserved F or W are not part of the CDR3 here. Clone size appears in some rows only: once, few, many, or a class for an expanded clone.

clone size	V gene	J gene	CDR3 protein
.	TRBV5-1	TRBJ1-3	ASSLFGGQGGNTIY
.	TRBV7-2	TRBJ2-7	ASSLAQGDPKGY
.	TRBV7-2	TRBJ1-2	ASSARTANYGYT
once	TRBV5-1	TRBJ2-6	ASSRGHLPAGSGANVLT
.	TRBV6-6	TRBJ1-1	ASSSPRQGKVTEAF
.	TRBV5-6	TRBJ1-6	ASSLGQGRNSPLH
.	TRBV27	TRBJ1-6	ASSKSHREYNSPLH
.	TRBV6-6	TRBJ1-2	ASIRQGLANYGYT
.	TRBV21-1	TRBJ1-2	ASREYT
.	TRBV28	TRBJ1-5	ASSSSRNQPQH
once	TRBV7-2	TRBJ1-2	ASSLSQGVNYGYT
.	TRBV19	TRBJ1-5	ASSPGWVGNQPQH
.	TRBV6-1	TRBJ1-2	ASSEGIPPHYGYT
.	TRBV3-1/TRBV3-2	TRBJ2-1	ASSQDQGVPYNEQF